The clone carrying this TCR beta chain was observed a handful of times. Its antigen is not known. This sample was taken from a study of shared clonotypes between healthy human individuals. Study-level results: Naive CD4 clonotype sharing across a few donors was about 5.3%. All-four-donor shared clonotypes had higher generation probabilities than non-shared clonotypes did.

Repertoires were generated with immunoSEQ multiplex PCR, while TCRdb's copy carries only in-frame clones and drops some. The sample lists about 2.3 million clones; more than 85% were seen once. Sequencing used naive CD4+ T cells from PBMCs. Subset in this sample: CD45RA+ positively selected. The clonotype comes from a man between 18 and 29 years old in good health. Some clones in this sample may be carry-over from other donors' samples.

CDR3: CASCLRDEELYGYTF. Here the CDR3 DNA reads TGTGCCAGCTGCCTCCGGGATGAGGAGCTCTATGGCTACACCTTC. The V and J genes are TRBV6-1 and TRBJ1-2; D is undetermined. CDR1 and CDR2 (germline): MNHNS, SASEGT. Trimming shortened V by 8 bases and J by 4 bases, and 20 bases separated the two germline ends. The CDR3 is 15 residues long.